The 11 T cell receptor beta chains presented below share a single source sample, sequenced in a study of regulatory T cells in long-lasting Graves disease. CDR3-region Arm-PCR and iRepertoire HTBI primers produced the TCR beta libraries. TCRdb processed the multiplex PCR reads anew with MiXCR; each CDR3 protein has one entry. Of hundreds of thousands of distinct CDR3 sequences listed, approximately 29% are singletons. Noted time point: persistent/refractory GD, antithyroid drugs over 5 years with positive TRAb. Making the TCR library involved RNA that had been extracted from PBMCs. The source was peripheral blood mononuclear cells (PBMCs), collected when the disease was refractory, from a patient treated with antithyroid drugs. These receptors all come from a female donor with Graves disease.

This clonotype has ten or more counts. This chain uses TRBV2 with TRBJ1-2; 7 bases agree with TRBD1. Unmatched junction bases numbered 9, after V lost 8 bases and J lost 3 bases. Germline V CDR1 and CDR2: SNHLY, FYNNEI. The CDR3 loop spans 14 amino acids. The CDR3 region is CASGPPGTDYGYTF. The CDR3 DNA is TGTGCCAGCGGCCCGCCCGGGACAGACTATGGCTACACCTTC.

This clonotype was observed at least ten times. The chain uses TRBV20-1 and TRBJ1-1; D is possibly TRBD1 (5 bases). Trimming shortened V by 6 bases and J by 3 bases, and 14 bases separated the two germline ends. The CDR3 covers 13 residues. Germline CDR1 is DFQATT and CDR2 is SNEGSKA (reference sequence). The CDR3 coding sequence is TGCAGTGCCAAGTTCGGGGCGTACACTGAAGCTTTCTTT. Encoded protein: CSAKFGAYTEAFF.

This clonotype was observed at least ten times. V is TRBV28 and J is TRBJ1-1; no firm D call. Between the trimmed V and J ends, which lost 2 bases and 2 bases, there was a span of 9 bases. This CDR3 contains 14 residues. The germline gives CDR1 MDHEN, CDR2 SYDVKM. The CDR3 region has the DNA TGTGCCAGCAGTTTACCCCGAAGTAACACTGAAGCTTTCTTT. It specifies CASSLPRSNTEAFF.

This clonotype was picked up many times. The rearrangement uses TRBV12-3 or TRBV12-4 and TRBJ2-4, with D hard to call. V lost 2 bases, J lost 5 bases, and 7 bases lay in between. There are 13 residues in the CDR3. CDR3 in DNA: TGTGCCAGCAGTTTAAGGGCACAAAACATTCAGTACTTC. The encoded protein is CASSLRAQNIQYF.

This chain uses TRBV29-1 with TRBJ1-1; D is unresolved. The CDR3 has 14 amino acids. The V gene's germline CDR1 is SQVTM and CDR2 ANQGSEA. V lost 5 bases and J 0 bases, leaving 13 bases between the germline ends. The CDR3 DNA sequence: TGCAGCGTTTACCCGGACGGTATGAACACTGAAGCTTTCTTT. As protein: CSVYPDGMNTEAFF.

In this sample, this clonotype turned up a few times. The chain carries TRBV10-3 and TRBJ2-5; D is perhaps TRBD1 or TRBD2 (5 bases each). Looked up from germline, CDR1 is ENHRY and CDR2 is SYGVKD. V lost 8 bases and J 2 bases, leaving 12 bases between the germline ends. CDR3 size: 13 residues. The CDR3 region is CAIGSGPQETQYF. CDR3 in DNA: TGTGCCATCGGTTCGGGACCTCAAGAGACCCAGTACTTC.

This clonotype was picked up a small number of times. The gene calls are TRBV27 and TRBJ1-2; D not certain. The CDR3 consists of 13 residues. From germline, CDR1 is MNHEY and CDR2 SMNVEV (reference sequence). Trimming removed 0 bases from V and 8 bases from J, with 10 bases in between. CDR3 sequence: CASSLSKGRGYTF. Written as DNA, the CDR3 is TGTGCCAGCAGTTTATCGAAGGGCCGCGGCTACACCTTC.

This clonotype was observed a single time. The chain has TRBV7-9 and TRBJ2-7; D remains ambiguous. The CDR3 loop spans 13 amino acids. Germline loops: CDR1 SEHNR, CDR2 FQNEAQ (reference sequence). Trimming removed 5 bases from V and 6 bases from J, with 14 bases in between. CDR3 nucleotides: TGTGCCAGCAGCCTACCCTCTAGTGCCGAGCAGTACTTC. Its protein product is CASSLPSSAEQYF.

V and J are TRBV27 and TRBJ2-2; no clear D gene. Per the germline V gene, CDR1 is MNHEY and CDR2 is SMNVEV (reference sequence). This CDR3 region has 12 residues. Trimming removed 3 bases from V and 7 bases from J, with 6 bases in between. The CDR3 DNA reads as TGTGCCAGCAGTTTGTATGGCGGGGAGCTGTTTTTT. As protein: CASSLYGGELFF.

The rearrangement uses TRBV30 and TRBJ2-7; D remains unclear. This CDR3 is 12 amino acids long. V lost 5 bases and J 0 bases, leaving 8 bases between the germline ends. CDR1 and CDR2 (germline): GTSNPN, SVGIG (reference sequence). CDR3 region: CAWGSISYEQYF. Here the CDR3 DNA reads TGTGCCTGGGGCTCCATCTCCTACGAGCAGTACTTC. The complete variable domain, with remaining parts taken from reference TRBV30 and TRBJ2-7, reads SQTIHQWPATLVQPVGSPLSLECTVEGTSNPNLYWYRQAAGRGLQLLFYSVGIGQISSEVPQNLSASRPQDRQFILSSKKLLLSDSGFYLCAWGSISYEQYFGPGTRLTVT.

The table lists this clonotype with a few counts. The chain combines TRBV14 with TRBJ2-7; D gene unclear. Per germline, CDR1 SGHDN and CDR2 FVKESK. Trimming took 4 bases from V and 0 from J, leaving 16 bases between them. The CDR3 spans 16 residues. The CDR3 spells CASSLLSSRDSYEQYF. The CDR3 DNA reads TGTGCCAGCAGCCTCCTTTCCTCAAGGGACTCCTACGAGCAGTACTTC.